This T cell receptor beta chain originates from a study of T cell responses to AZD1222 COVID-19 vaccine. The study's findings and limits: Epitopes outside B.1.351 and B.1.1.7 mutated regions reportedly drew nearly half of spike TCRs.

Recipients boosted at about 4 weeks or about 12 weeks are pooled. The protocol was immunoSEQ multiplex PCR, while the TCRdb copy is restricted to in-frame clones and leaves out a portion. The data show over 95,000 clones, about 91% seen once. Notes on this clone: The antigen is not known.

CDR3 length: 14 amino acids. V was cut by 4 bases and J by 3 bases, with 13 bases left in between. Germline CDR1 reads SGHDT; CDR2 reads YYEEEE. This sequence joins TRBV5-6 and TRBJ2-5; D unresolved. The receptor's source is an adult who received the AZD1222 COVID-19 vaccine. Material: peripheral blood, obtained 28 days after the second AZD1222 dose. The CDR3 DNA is TGTGCCAGCAGCCCGGTGTACAGTAAAGAGACCCAGTACTTC. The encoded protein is CASSPVYSKETQYF.